The TCR beta chain under discussion was sequenced for a study of CD8+ T cells in alopecia areata. Study-level findings and limits: Normal scalp had lower clonality than lesional scalp, with alopecia totalis/universalis lesions showing this most strongly. Sequenced scalp T cells also include alphabeta T cells resident in normal skin. Patients shared TCRs less clearly than mice did, possibly for HLA-related reasons.

As the sequencing template, cDNA was produced by extracting RNA and reverse transcribing it. The repertoire was sequenced with immunoSEQ multiplex PCR; TCRdb's copy has only in-frame clones and lacks some. The sample shows about 200,000 clones, 56% of them seen only once. In regard to this clone: The antigen is unknown.

The researchers isolated CD4+ and CD8+ T cells from PBMCs by sorting. The V gene's germline CDR1 is MNHEY and CDR2 SVGAGI. The CDR3 consists of 15 residues. Trimming took 6 bases from V and 4 from J; bases not matched to a gene: 4. The receptor was isolated from a human donor in good health. The rearrangement links TRBV6-5 to TRBJ2-1, with 12 bases aligning to TRBD2. The sample was CD8+ T cells sorted from blood. The CDR3 nucleotides are TGTGCCAGCAGGCATGGACTAGCGGGGTACAATGAGCAGTTCTTC. Encoded protein: CASRHGLAGYNEQFF.